The next 28 T cell receptor beta chains were all read from a single sample in a study of T-cell reconstitution after alpha-beta-depleted transplantation in children. Preparing the TCRbeta library involved the use of unique molecular identifiers. One entry per CDR3 protein results from TCRdb running MiXCR on the PCR reads. This sample yields under 400,000 distinct CDR3 sequences, of which approximately 23% are seen a single time; roughly 9.7% belongs to the top ten. Sequencing was performed on PBMCs, mostly from graft donor cells, taken 180 days after TCRalphabeta/CD19-depleted stem cell transplant. The origin of the receptors is a male patient younger than 18 who had a stem cell transplant for acute lymphoblastic leukemia, so the T cells may come from the graft donor.

This clonotype was recorded a few times. The V call is TRBV28, the J call TRBJ2-7; perhaps D is TRBD1 or TRBD2 (6 bases each). This CDR3 is 15 amino acids long. Trimming took 5 bases from V and 2 from J, leaving 16 bases between them. Germline V gene lookup returns CDR1 MDHEN and CDR2 SYDVKM. This CDR3 reads CASSPFLRGPYEQYF. As DNA, the CDR3 is TGTGCCAGCAGTCCCTTTCTCCGGGGGCCCTACGAGCAGTACTTC.

This chain connects TRBV10-2 to TRBJ1-5; possibly TRBD1 for D (6 bases). Germline CDR1 WSHSY, CDR2 SAAADI. CDR3 size: 17 residues. V was cut by 2 bases and J by 0 bases, with 14 bases left in between. The CDR3 loop reads CASSEQGKGVSNQPQHF. The CDR3 bases are TGCGCCAGCAGTGAGCAGGGGAAGGGTGTTAGCAATCAGCCCCAGCATTTT.

The gene calls are TRBV20-1 and TRBJ2-7; 14 positions agree with TRBD2. Germline assignment: CDR1 DFQATT and CDR2 SNEGSKA (reference sequence). The trim removed 5 bases at V and 4 bases at J, leaving 16 bases unmatched. This CDR3 contains 18 residues. CDR3 in amino acids: CSAPGGLAGAYSIYEQYF. DNA for the CDR3: TGCAGTGCTCCTGGGGGACTAGCGGGGGCGTACAGTATTTACGAGCAGTACTTC.

This clonotype was detected ten times or more. V usage is TRBV5-1 and J usage is TRBJ2-5; D gene ambiguous. V shed 1 base and J shed 5 bases, with 3 bases lying between them. This CDR3 is 11 amino acids long. Germline values: CDR1 SGHRS, CDR2 YFSETQ. The CDR3 spells CASSLYETQYF. In DNA form, the CDR3 reads TGCGCCAGCAGCTTGTATGAGACCCAGTACTTC.

The chain links TRBV18 to TRBJ2-1; D might be TRBD1 (5 bases). V lost 4 bases and J 5 bases, leaving 15 bases between the germline ends. Germline CDR1 is KGHSH and CDR2 is LQKENI. The CDR3 length is 15 residues. The CDR3 region has the DNA TGTGCCAGCTCACGGGTACAGGCCGTTGACAATGAGCAGTTCTTC. Encoded protein: CASSRVQAVDNEQFF.

V gene TRBV27 combines with J gene TRBJ2-2; TRBD1 matches 9 bases. CDR3 length equals 16 residues. CDR1 and CDR2 (germline): MNHEY, SMNVEV (reference sequence). V dropped 3 bases and J dropped 6; count of bases not matched to a gene: 8. CDR3 region: CASSFFGTGIPGELFF. The CDR3 nucleotides read TGTGCCAGCAGTTTTTTCGGGACAGGGATACCCGGGGAGCTGTTTTTT.

A few counts support this clonotype. The V gene is TRBV6-2 or TRBV6-3, the J gene TRBJ2-7; TRBD2 might be the D (6 bases). V lost 7 bases to trimming and J lost 7 bases, with 23 bases between them. The CDR3 runs 15 residues. The germline V gene encodes CDR1 MNHEY and CDR2 SVGEGT. DNA for the CDR3: TGTGCCAGCATCCAGCGGGTTTCAGGGCTATATGAGCAGTACTTC. Amino acids: CASIQRVSGLYEQYF.

This clonotype showed up just a few times. The chain employs TRBV12-3 or TRBV12-4 and TRBJ1-4; unclear D gene. CDR3 length: 14 amino acids. V was cut by 5 bases and J by 2 bases, with 9 bases left in between. This CDR3 is CASSPQATNEKLFF. The CDR3 region has the DNA TGTGCCAGCAGTCCTCAGGCGACTAATGAAAAACTGTTTTTT.

The sample holds a few counts of this clonotype. V is TRBV24-1 and J is TRBJ2-1; 13 bases map to TRBD2. Germline-derived CDR1 and CDR2 are KGHDR and SFDVKD. This CDR3 contains 18 residues. V lost 2 bases, J lost 5 bases, and 8 bases stayed unmatched. The CDR3 sequence is CATSDSPGLAGLNNEQFF. Written as DNA, the CDR3 is TGTGCCACCAGTGATTCGCCGGGACTAGCGGGGCTAAACAATGAGCAGTTCTTC.

This clonotype was picked up a small number of times. The V and J genes are TRBV6-2 or TRBV6-3 and TRBJ2-5; 13 bases map to TRBD2. CDR3 size: 13 residues. Per the germline V gene, CDR1 is MNHEY and CDR2 is SVGEGT. V was pared by 5 bases and J by 7 bases, with 1 base of the junction left unmatched. The CDR3 nucleotides are TGTGCCAGCAGTAGGACTAGCGGGGGGACCCAGTACTTC. Translation gives CASSRTSGGTQYF.

This clonotype was counted only a few times. An end of the junction does not agree with germline; a read error may underlie this. V is TRBV6-4 and J is TRBJ1-6; tentatively, D is TRBD1 (6 bases). Germline CDR1 reads MRHNA; CDR2 reads SNTAGT. The CDR3 spans 15 residues. Here the CDR3 DNA reads TGTGCCAGCAGCGAGGGACACACTTATAATTCAGCCCTCCACTTT. Translating it yields CASSEGHTYNSALHF.

The chain links TRBV20-1 to TRBJ1-1; D is uncertain. This CDR3 region has 12 residues. Per the germline V gene, CDR1 is DFQATT and CDR2 is SNEGSKA (reference sequence). V lost 6 bases, J lost 3 bases, and 11 bases lay in between. CDR3 DNA sequence: TGCAGTGCACCTACAGTTCACACTGAAGCTTTCTTT. Translated, it gives CSAPTVHTEAFF.

The chain recombines TRBV4-1 with TRBJ2-1; D possibly uses TRBD1 or TRBD2 (6 bases each). The CDR3 has 16 amino acids. Germline V gene lookup returns CDR1 MGHRA and CDR2 YSYEKL. Trimming stripped 2 bases from V and 8 bases from J, with 19 bases between. CDR3 amino acids: CASSQKRATGRHEQFF. DNA of the CDR3: TGCGCCAGCAGCCAAAAAAGGGCTACAGGGAGGCATGAGCAGTTCTTC.

This clonotype was counted only a few times. The chain uses TRBV5-1 and TRBJ1-4; D is possibly TRBD1 (5 bases). The CDR3 is made up of 15 amino acids. CDR1 is SGHRS and CDR2 is YFSETQ in the germline V gene. V was trimmed by 4 bases and J by 0 bases, leaving 10 bases between them. CDR3 loop: CASSPGSTTNEKLFF. The CDR3 nucleotides read TGCGCCAGCAGCCCAGGGTCTACAACTAATGAAAAACTGTTTTTT.

The J gene is TRBJ2-5, the V gene TRBV29-1, with 7 bases that match TRBD2. V dropped 7 bases and J dropped 5; count of bases not matched to a gene: 19. The CDR3 is made up of 16 amino acids. CDR1 and CDR2 (germline): SQVTM, ANQGSEA. This chain's CDR3 is CSAYRWGGGPAETQYF. CDR3 bases: TGCAGCGCCTACCGGTGGGGGGGAGGGCCTGCGGAGACCCAGTACTTC.

This clonotype came up many times. V and J are TRBV5-6 and TRBJ2-1, with a possible D match to TRBD2 (5 bases). The CDR3 covers 13 residues. CDR1 and CDR2 (germline): SGHDT, YYEEEE. V lost 0 bases and J 9 bases, leaving 10 bases between the germline ends. CDR3 amino acids: CASSLARVGEQFF. The CDR3 nucleotides are TGTGCCAGCAGCTTGGCGAGGGTAGGTGAGCAGTTCTTC.

This rearrangement joins TRBV20-1 to TRBJ1-3; D unclear. This CDR3 spans 15 amino acids. V was trimmed by 0 bases and J by 0 bases, leaving 9 bases between them. The V gene's germline CDR1 is DFQATT and CDR2 SNEGSKA (reference sequence). CDR3 nucleotide sequence: TGCAGTGCTAGAGATGGAAGGAACTCTGGAAACACCATATATTTT. It yields the protein CSARDGRNSGNTIYF.

This chain links TRBV5-1 with TRBJ2-2; 12 bases are shared with TRBD2. Germline values: CDR1 SGHRS, CDR2 YFSETQ. V dropped 3 bases and J dropped 1; count of bases not matched to a gene: 1. CDR3 length: 16 residues. CDR3 sequence: CASSSLAGGNTGELFF. The CDR3 bases are TGCGCCAGCAGCTCACTAGCGGGAGGGAACACCGGGGAGCTGTTTTTT.

The gene calls are TRBV5-1 and TRBJ2-4, with 8 positions matching TRBD2. CDR1 is SGHRS and CDR2 is YFSETQ in the germline V gene. V gave up 2 bases and J gave up 7 bases; unmatched junction bases: 8. This CDR3 spans 15 amino acids. The CDR3 spells CASSFGVASGNIQYF. In DNA, the CDR3 is TGCGCCAGCAGCTTTGGGGTGGCTAGCGGGAACATTCAGTACTTC. The full variable domain, with the rest looked up from reference TRBV5-1 and TRBJ2-4, is KAGVTQTPRYLIKTRGQQVTLSCSPISGHRSVSWYQQTPGQGLQFLFEYFSETQRNKGNFPGRFSGRQFSNSRSEMNVSTLELGDSALYLCASSFGVASGNIQYFGAGTRLSVL.

This clonotype was seen a few times. The chain has TRBV28 and TRBJ2-7; a possible D gene is TRBD1 (6 bases). CDR3 size: 14 residues. Germline V lookup: CDR1 MDHEN, CDR2 SYDVKM. V was cut by 5 bases and J by 0 bases, with 11 bases left in between. The CDR3 sequence: CASSPRGISYEQYF. CDR3 nucleotide sequence: TGTGCCAGCAGTCCAAGGGGGATCTCCTACGAGCAGTACTTC.

This clonotype was observed a few times. The CDR3 DNA follows: TGTGCCAGCAGCTTTATCGGGGGAGATACGCAGTATTTT. Protein sequence: CASSFIGGDTQYF. The rearrangement joins TRBV5-5 to TRBJ2-3; the D gene is possibly TRBD2 (6 bases). The CDR3 loop spans 13 amino acids. Germline CDR1 SGHKS, CDR2 YYEKEE (reference sequence). The V end was cut by 2 bases, the J end by 5 bases, with 9 bases between.

This clonotype was seen only a few times. Its ends do not fully match the called genes, so a read error is possible. The genes are TRBV24-1 and TRBJ1-5; D call uncertain. Per germline, CDR1 KGHDR and CDR2 SFDVKD. The CDR3 loop spans 11 amino acids. The DNA of the CDR3 is TGTGCCACCAGTGGTAGGCCGTCTCCCTATTTT. Its translation is CATSGRPSPYF.

This clonotype has more than one count but fewer than ten. The chain uses TRBV6-5 and TRBJ2-5; D unresolved. The CDR3 is 17 residues long. Between the trimmed V and J ends, which lost 3 bases and 2 bases, there was a span of 19 bases. CDR1 is MNHEY, CDR2 SVGAGI, per germline. DNA for the CDR3: TGTGCCAGCAGTTATCTTCATGTCGACCCGCTACAAGAGACCCAGTACTTC. Translating gives CASSYLHVDPLQETQYF.

This rearrangement joins TRBV5-1 to TRBJ2-1, with 12 bases aligning to TRBD2. The V gene end was trimmed by 9 bases and the J gene end by 0 bases; junction bases not matched to a gene: 7. The CDR3 runs to 16 residues. Per the germline V gene, CDR1 is SGHRS and CDR2 is YFSETQ. CDR3 sequence: CATGQTSGSSYNEQFF. CDR3 sequence (DNA): TGCGCCACCGGGCAGACTAGCGGGAGCTCCTACAATGAGCAGTTCTTC.

J is TRBJ2-5 and V is TRBV12-3 or TRBV12-4, with TRBD2 as a possible D gene (5 bases). CDR3 length: 14 amino acids. The V and J ends lost 1 base and 0 bases respectively, with 6 bases between them. Here the CDR3 DNA reads TGTGCCAGCAGTTTAGTAGCGTACCAAGAGACCCAGTACTTC. Translating it yields CASSLVAYQETQYF.

This clonotype was counted only a few times. The J gene is TRBJ2-5, the V gene TRBV10-2; D gene ambiguous. V was trimmed by 4 bases and J by 5 bases, leaving 14 bases between them. This CDR3 contains 14 residues. Germline V gives CDR1 WSHSY, CDR2 SAAADI. CDR3 nucleotides: TGCGCCAGCAGTGTGTGGGGAATTGACGAGACCCAGTACTTC. It codes for CASSVWGIDETQYF.

The gene calls are TRBV20-1 and TRBJ1-1; D is unclear. Trimming removed 1 base at V and 1 base at J, with 13 bases between. The length of the CDR3 is 15 residues. The V gene's germline CDR1 is DFQATT and CDR2 SNEGSKA (reference sequence). CDR3 sequence reads: CSARGREGWNTEAFF. Here the CDR3 DNA reads TGCAGTGCTAGAGGGAGGGAGGGTTGGAACACTGAAGCTTTCTTT.

This clonotype was counted between two and nine times. J is TRBJ1-3 and V is TRBV20-1; perhaps TRBD1 as D (5 bases). The CDR3 runs to 15 residues. The ends were cut back, 4 bases at V and 2 bases at J, with 15 bases in the middle. Germline loops: CDR1 DFQATT, CDR2 SNEGSKA (reference sequence). CDR3 sequence: CSATTDRLPGNTIYF. The CDR3 nucleotides are TGCAGTGCTACGACCGACAGATTGCCTGGAAACACCATATATTTT.